Listed below are T cell receptor beta chains from one sample, sequenced in a study of cytomegalovirus exposure and HLA in healthy donors. TCRdb's table, derived via immunoSEQ multiplex PCR, lists solely in-frame clones and lacks some. The sample includes around 120,000 clones. The sample was PBMCs. These receptors were collected from a man aged 45-60 years in good health and CMV-seronegative. The CDR3 runs from the conserved cysteine through the conserved F or W. The D gene is left open where the match is weak.

v_gene	d_gene	j_gene	CDR3aa	CDR3nt
TRBV2	TRBD2	TRBJ2-5	CASGGLAGVRETQYF	TGTGCCAGTGGGGGACTAGCGGGAGTGAGAGAGACCCAGTACTTC
TRBV18	TRBD1	TRBJ1-5	CASSPQDREWESNQPQHF	TGTGCCAGCTCACCACAGGACAGGGAATGGGAAAGCAATCAGCCCCAGCATTTT
TRBV18	.	TRBJ2-2	CASSPPRGGGPHGELFF	TGTGCCAGCTCACCCCCCCGTGGGGGGGGCCCCCACGGGGAGCTGTTTTTT
TRBV29-1	.	TRBJ1-2	CSVVGANYGYTF	TGCAGCGTTGTCGGGGCTAACTATGGCTACACCTTC
TRBV4-3	.	TRBJ2-2	CASSQETGVNTGELFF	TGCGCCAGCAGCCAAGAAACGGGTGTGAACACCGGGGAGCTGTTTTTT
TRBV5-6	TRBD1	TRBJ1-2	CASSPRDRAYGYTF	TGTGCCAGCAGCCCCCGGGACAGGGCTTATGGCTACACCTTC
TRBV19	.	TRBJ2-2	CASSPILGPGGGELFF	TGTGCCAGTAGCCCTATATTGGGCCCCGGGGGCGGGGAGCTGTTTTTT
TRBV27	TRBD1	TRBJ1-4	CASSLGRGRTNEKLFF	TGTGCCAGCAGTTTAGGCAGGGGGCGGACTAATGAAAAACTGTTTTTT
TRBV4-1	TRBD2	TRBJ2-2	CASSQEWGLAGVGTGELFF	TGCGCCAGCAGCCAAGAGTGGGGACTAGCGGGAGTGGGCACCGGGGAGCTGTTTTTT
TRBV4-1	TRBD1	TRBJ1-5	CASSQTTVRGLHQPQHF	TGCGCCAGCAGCCAAACCACCGTGAGGGGGCTCCATCAGCCCCAGCATTTT
TRBV6-1	.	TRBJ1-2	CASSEHGGSDGYTF	TGTGCCAGCAGTGAACACGGAGGTTCGGATGGCTACACCTTC
TRBV5-1	.	TRBJ1-6	CASSSGVLINSPLHF	TGCGCCAGCAGCTCAGGGGTATTGATTAATTCACCCCTCCACTTT
TRBV11-3	.	TRBJ2-5	CASSLDSGRTEETQYF	TGTGCCAGCAGCTTAGACTCCGGGAGAACGGAAGAGACCCAGTACTTC
TRBV9	.	TRBJ2-7	CASSVAPIEQESSYEQYF	TGTGCCAGCAGCGTAGCTCCCATAGAACAGGAAAGTTCCTACGAGCAGTACTTC
TRBV5-1	.	TRBJ2-2	CASSLRDMLNTGELFF	TGCGCCAGCAGCTTGCGGGACATGCTGAACACCGGGGAGCTGTTTTTT
TRBV19	.	TRBJ1-3	CASSIDGGISGNTIYF	TGTGCCAGTAGTATAGACGGGGGAATCTCTGGAAACACCATATATTTT
TRBV10-3	.	TRBJ2-5	CAISYGGSRETQYF	TGTGCCATCAGCTACGGGGGTTCGCGGGAGACCCAGTACTTC
TRBV19	TRBD1	TRBJ2-2	CASSDRALGAGELFF	TGTGCCAGTAGCGACAGGGCCCTTGGAGCCGGGGAGCTGTTTTTT
TRBV7-9	TRBD2	TRBJ2-1	CASKPSGYNEQFF	TGTGCCAGCAAACCTAGCGGGTACAATGAGCAGTTCTTC
TRBV10-1	TRBD1	TRBJ2-1	CASRDPRGLYYNEQFF	TGCGCCAGCAGAGACCCGAGGGGGCTATACTACAATGAGCAGTTCTTC
TRBV7-2	.	TRBJ1-2	CASSPPRGTSWGYTF	TGTGCCAGCAGCCCCCCCCGCGGGACCTCCTGGGGCTACACCTTC
TRBV15	.	TRBJ1-4	CATSRERGTNEKLFF	TGTGCCACCAGCAGAGAAAGGGGAACTAATGAAAAACTGTTTTTT
TRBV7-2	TRBD1	TRBJ2-5	CASNPQGATQETQYF	TGTGCCAGCAACCCTCAGGGGGCTACCCAAGAGACCCAGTACTTC
TRBV11-3	TRBD2	TRBJ2-5	CASSKGLAGGVGETQYF	TGTGCCAGCAGCAAGGGACTAGCGGGAGGGGTGGGAGAGACCCAGTACTTC
TRBV4-3	.	TRBJ1-1	CASSQNGIEGVEAFF	TGCGCCAGCAGCCAAAATGGGATCGAAGGGGTTGAAGCTTTCTTT
TRBV7-2	TRBD1	TRBJ1-3	CASSIYRGRGNTIYF	TGTGCCAGCAGCATATACAGGGGACGTGGAAACACCATATATTTT
TRBV7-9	.	TRBJ1-4	CASSGGSLFSNEKLFF	TGTGCCAGCAGCGGGGGCTCCCTGTTTTCTAATGAAAAACTGTTTTTT
TRBV6-5	.	TRBJ1-1	CASSYNPVLNTEAFF	TGTGCCAGCAGTTACAATCCGGTTCTGAACACTGAAGCTTTCTTT
TRBV15	.	TRBJ1-2	CATSRDLQQAYGYTF	TGTGCCACCAGCAGAGATCTGCAACAGGCCTATGGCTACACCTTC
TRBV6-5	.	TRBJ1-1	CASTMAGSGTEAFF	TGTGCCAGCACAATGGCGGGGTCAGGGACTGAAGCTTTCTTT
TRBV5-5	TRBD1	TRBJ1-4	CASSPRGNHEKLFF	TGTGCCAGCAGCCCCAGGGGGAATCATGAAAAACTGTTTTTT
TRBV15	.	TRBJ2-1	CATSLEALSYEQFF	TGTGCCACCAGTTTAGAAGCTCTTTCCTATGAGCAGTTCTTC
TRBV5-4	.	TRBJ2-7	CASSLTENEQYF	TGTGCCAGCAGCCTGACAGAGAACGAGCAGTACTTC
TRBV7-3	TRBD2	TRBJ2-1	CASSPVAGGSYNEQFF	TGTGCCAGCAGTCCTGTTGCGGGGGGCTCCTACAATGAGCAGTTCTTC
TRBV5-8	.	TRBJ1-2	CASSLLFAGGYTF	TGTGCCAGCAGCTTGCTGTTTGCGGGGGGCTACACCTTC
TRBV6-1	.	TRBJ2-1	CASSERRTATRPNEQFF	TGTGCCAGCAGTGAAAGGAGGACAGCGACCAGGCCCAATGAGCAGTTCTTC
TRBV6-5	TRBD1	TRBJ1-2	CASSYSTGSGYTF	TGTGCCAGCAGTTACTCGACAGGGTCCGGCTACACCTTC
TRBV9	TRBD2	TRBJ2-5	CASSVSGRGEETQYF	TGTGCCAGCAGCGTCAGCGGGAGGGGGGAAGAGACCCAGTACTTC
TRBV6-1	TRBD2	TRBJ2-1	CASCLSGRAQEQFF	TGTGCCAGTTGCCTTAGCGGGAGGGCCCAGGAGCAGTTCTTC
TRBV7-2	TRBD1	TRBJ1-1	CASSLQGTGGGAEAFF	TGTGCCAGCAGCTTACAAGGGACAGGGGGCGGGGCTGAAGCTTTCTTT
TRBV19	TRBD1	TRBJ2-7	CASSILGTGTEQYF	TGTGCCAGTAGTATTCTTGGGACAGGGACCGAGCAGTACTTC
TRBV4-3	.	TRBJ1-2	CASSQASGVSGGYTF	TGCGCCAGCAGCCAGGCCTCAGGCGTCAGCGGTGGCTACACCTTC
TRBV6-5	.	TRBJ1-2	CASSGQPTTIYGYTF	TGTGCCAGCAGCGGACAGCCCACAACAATCTATGGCTACACCTTC